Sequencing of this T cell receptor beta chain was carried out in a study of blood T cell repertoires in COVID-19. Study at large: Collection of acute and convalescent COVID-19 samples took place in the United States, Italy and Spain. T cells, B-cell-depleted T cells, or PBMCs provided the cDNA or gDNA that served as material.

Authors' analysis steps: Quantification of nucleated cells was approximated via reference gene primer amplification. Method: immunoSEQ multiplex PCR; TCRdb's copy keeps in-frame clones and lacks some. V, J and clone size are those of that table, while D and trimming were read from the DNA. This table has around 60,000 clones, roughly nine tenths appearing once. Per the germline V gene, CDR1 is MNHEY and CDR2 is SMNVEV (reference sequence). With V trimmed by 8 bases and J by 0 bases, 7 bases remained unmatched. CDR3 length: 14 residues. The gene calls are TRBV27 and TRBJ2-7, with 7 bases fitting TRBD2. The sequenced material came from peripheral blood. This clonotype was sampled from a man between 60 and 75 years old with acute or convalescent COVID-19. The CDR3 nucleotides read TGTGCCAGCTTCGGGGGGACGGGCTCCTACGAGCAGTACTTC. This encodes CASFGGTGSYEQYF.